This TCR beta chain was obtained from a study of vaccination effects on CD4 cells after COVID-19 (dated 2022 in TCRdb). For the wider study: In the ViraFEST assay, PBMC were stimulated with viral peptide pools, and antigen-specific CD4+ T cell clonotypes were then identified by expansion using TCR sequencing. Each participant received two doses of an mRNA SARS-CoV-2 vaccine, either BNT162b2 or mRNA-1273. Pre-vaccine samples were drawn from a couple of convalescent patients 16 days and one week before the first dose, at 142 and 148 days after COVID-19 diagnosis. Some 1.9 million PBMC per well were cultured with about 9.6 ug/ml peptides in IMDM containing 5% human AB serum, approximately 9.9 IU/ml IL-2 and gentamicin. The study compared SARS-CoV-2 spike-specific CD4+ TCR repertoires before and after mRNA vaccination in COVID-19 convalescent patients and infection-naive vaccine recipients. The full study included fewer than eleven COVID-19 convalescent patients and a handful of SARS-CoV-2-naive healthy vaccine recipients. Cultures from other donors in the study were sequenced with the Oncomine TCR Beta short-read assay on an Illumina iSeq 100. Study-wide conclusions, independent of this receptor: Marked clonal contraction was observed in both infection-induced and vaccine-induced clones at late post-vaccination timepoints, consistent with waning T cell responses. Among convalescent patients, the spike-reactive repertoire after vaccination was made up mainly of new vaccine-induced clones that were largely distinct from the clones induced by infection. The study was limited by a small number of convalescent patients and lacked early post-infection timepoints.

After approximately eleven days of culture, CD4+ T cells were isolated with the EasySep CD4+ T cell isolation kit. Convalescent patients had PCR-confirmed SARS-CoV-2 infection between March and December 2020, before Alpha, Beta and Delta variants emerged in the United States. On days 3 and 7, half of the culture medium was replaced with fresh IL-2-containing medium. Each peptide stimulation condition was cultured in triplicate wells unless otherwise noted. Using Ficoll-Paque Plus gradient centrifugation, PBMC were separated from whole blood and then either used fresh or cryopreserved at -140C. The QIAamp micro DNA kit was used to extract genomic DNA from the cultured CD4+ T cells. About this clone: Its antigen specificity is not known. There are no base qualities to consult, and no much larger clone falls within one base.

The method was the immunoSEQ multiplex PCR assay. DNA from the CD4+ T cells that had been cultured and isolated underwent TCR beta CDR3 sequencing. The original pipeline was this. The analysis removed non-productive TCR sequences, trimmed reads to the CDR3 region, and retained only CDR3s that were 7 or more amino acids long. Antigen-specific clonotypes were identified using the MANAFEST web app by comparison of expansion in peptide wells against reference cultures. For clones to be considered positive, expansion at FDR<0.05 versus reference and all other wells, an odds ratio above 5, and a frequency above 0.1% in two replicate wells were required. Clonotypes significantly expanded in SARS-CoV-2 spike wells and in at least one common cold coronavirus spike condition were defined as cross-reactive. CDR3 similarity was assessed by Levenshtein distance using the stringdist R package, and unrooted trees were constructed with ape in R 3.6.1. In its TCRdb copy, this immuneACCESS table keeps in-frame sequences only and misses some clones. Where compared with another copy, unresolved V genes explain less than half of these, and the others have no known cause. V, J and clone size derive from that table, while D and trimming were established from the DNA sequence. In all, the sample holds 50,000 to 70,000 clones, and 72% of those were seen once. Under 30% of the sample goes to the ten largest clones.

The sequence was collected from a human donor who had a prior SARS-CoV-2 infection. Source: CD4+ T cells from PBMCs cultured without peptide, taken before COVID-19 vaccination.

This receptor has the CDR3 CASSPSGDLYTEAFF. The base sequence is TGTGCCAGCTCACCATCTGGGGACCTCTACACTGAAGCTTTCTTT. The rearranged segments are TRBV18 and TRBJ1-1; the D gene is perhaps TRBD1, from 5 matching bases. Relative to germline, V is 2 bases shorter and J is 3 bases shorter, with 13 bases between their ends. Via the germline V gene, CDR1 is KGHSH and CDR2 LQKENI. Taken from cysteine to phenylalanine, the CDR3 has 15 residues. Of all the DNA, just the CDR3 is kept, 45 bases in frame from base 1.